This TCR beta chain comes out of a study of T cell repertoires in cytomegalovirus infection. Study as a whole: CMV infection and matching HLA type were both indicated by public TCR beta signatures.

Concerning this clonotype itself: Its antigen is still unknown.

Findings and caveats of the study: Dominant in the ex vivo response were TCR beta clonotypes restricted by HLA-C and specific for CMV.

Germline V CDR1 and CDR2: SGHAT, FQNNGV. The CDR3 is 13 amino acids. With 3 bases removed from V and 3 bases from J, the gap between germline ends came to 6 bases. MiXCR, run by TCRdb on the reads, gives a single entry per CDR3 protein. The sample has under 850,000 distinct CDR3 sequences, approximately 40% seen once. This TCR was sampled from a human donor in good health (CMV status not recorded). Some clones in this sample may be carry-over from other donors' samples. Material for sequencing was PBMCs. The chain combines TRBV11-2 with TRBJ2-1; no firm D call. CDR3 loop: CASSFWLYNEQFF. CDR3 nucleotide sequence: TGTGCCAGCAGCTTCTGGCTCTACAATGAGCAGTTCTTC.